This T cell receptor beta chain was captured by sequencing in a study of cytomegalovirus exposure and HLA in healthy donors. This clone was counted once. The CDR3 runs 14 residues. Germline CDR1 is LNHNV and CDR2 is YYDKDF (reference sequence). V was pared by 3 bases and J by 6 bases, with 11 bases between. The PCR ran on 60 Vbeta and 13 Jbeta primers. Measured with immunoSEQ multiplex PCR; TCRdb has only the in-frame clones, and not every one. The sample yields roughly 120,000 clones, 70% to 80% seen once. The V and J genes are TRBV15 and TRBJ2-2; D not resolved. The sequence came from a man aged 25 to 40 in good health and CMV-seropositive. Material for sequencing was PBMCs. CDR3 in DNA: TGTGCCACCAGCAGCCGACATTTGTCCGGGGAGCTGTTTTTT. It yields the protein CATSSRHLSGELFF.